This TCR beta chain was retrieved from a study of T cell responses to AZD1222 COVID-19 vaccine. Notes on the study in general: Possibly, clonal diversity was underestimated; donors were largely white British and included more females. Every sample of the repertoires postdated the peak T cell response. Spike-specific TCR breadth and depth grew following two AZD1222 doses.

This clone was seen a single time. Its antigen is currently unknown. CDR1 and CDR2 (germline): SNHLY, FYNNEI. The V end was cut by 7 bases, the J end by 0 bases, with 15 bases between. The CDR3 sequence is 15 residues long. The table came from immunoSEQ multiplex PCR; TCRdb's copy has only in-frame clones and leaves some out. The data show 100,000 to 150,000 clones, around 90% seen once. The TCR originated in an adult in good health. The input for sequencing was peripheral blood, taken on day 0 of AZD1222 vaccination. The chain has TRBV2 and TRBJ1-1; D gene unclear. The CDR3 loop reads CASTRRGDVNTEAFF. CDR3 nucleotides: TGTGCCAGCACCCGGAGAGGAGACGTGAACACTGAAGCTTTCTTT.